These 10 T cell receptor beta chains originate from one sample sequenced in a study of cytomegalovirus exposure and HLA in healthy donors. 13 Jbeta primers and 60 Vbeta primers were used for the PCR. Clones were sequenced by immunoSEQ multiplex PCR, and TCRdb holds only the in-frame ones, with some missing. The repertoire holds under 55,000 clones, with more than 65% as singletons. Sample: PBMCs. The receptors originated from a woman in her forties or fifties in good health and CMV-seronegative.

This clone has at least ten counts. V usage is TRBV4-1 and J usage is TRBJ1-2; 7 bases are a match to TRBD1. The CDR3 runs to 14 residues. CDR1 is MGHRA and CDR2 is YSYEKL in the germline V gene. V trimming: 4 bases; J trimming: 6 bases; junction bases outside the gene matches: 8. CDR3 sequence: CASSRDRDLNGYTF. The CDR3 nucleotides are TGCGCCAGCAGCCGCGACAGGGACTTAAATGGCTACACCTTC.

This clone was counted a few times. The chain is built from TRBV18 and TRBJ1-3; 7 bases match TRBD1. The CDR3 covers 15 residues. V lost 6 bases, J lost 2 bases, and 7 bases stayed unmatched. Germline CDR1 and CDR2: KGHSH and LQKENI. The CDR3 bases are TGTGCCAGCTCTCAGAAGACAGGGACTGGAAACACCATATATTTT. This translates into CASSQKTGTGNTIYF.

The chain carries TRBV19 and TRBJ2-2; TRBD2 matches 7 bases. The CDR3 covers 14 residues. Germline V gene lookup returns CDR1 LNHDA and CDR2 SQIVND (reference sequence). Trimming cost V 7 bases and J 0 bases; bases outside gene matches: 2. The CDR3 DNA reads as TGTGCCAGTATCGGACTAGCGAACACCGGGGAGCTGTTTTTT. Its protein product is CASIGLANTGELFF.

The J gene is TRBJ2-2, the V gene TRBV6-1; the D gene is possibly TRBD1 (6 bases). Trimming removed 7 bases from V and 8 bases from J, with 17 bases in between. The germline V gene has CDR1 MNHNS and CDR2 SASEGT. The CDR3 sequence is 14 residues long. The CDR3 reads CASKVQTGQGELFF. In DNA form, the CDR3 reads TGTGCCAGCAAGGTCCAGACAGGCCAAGGGGAGCTGTTTTTT.

In nucleotides, the CDR3 is TGCGCCAGCAGTAACGACAGGGGGAAAAAAAAACTGTTTTTT. Translating gives CASSNDRGKKKLFF. The V call is TRBV4-1, the J call TRBJ1-4; 9 bases match TRBD1. Germline V CDR1 and CDR2: MGHRA, YSYEKL. CDR3 length equals 14 residues. Trimming removed 6 bases from V and 9 bases from J; junction bases left unmatched: 8.

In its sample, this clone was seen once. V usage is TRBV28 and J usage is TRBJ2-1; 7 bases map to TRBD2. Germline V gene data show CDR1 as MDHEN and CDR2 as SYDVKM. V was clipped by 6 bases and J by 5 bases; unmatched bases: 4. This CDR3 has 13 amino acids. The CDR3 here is CASRGSGDNEQFF. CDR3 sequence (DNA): TGTGCCAGCAGAGGAAGCGGGGACAATGAGCAGTTCTTC.

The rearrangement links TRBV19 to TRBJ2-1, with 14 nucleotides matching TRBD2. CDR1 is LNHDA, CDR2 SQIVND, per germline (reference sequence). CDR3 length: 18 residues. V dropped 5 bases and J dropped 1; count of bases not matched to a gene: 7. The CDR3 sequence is CASSLGLAGGSSYNEQFF. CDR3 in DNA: TGTGCCAGTAGTCTAGGACTAGCGGGAGGATCGTCCTACAATGAGCAGTTCTTC. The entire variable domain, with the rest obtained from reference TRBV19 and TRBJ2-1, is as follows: DGGITQSPKYLFRKEGQNVTLSCEQNLNHDAMYWYRQDPGQGLRLIYYSQIVNDFQKGDIAEGYSVSREKKESFPLTVTSAQKNPTAFYLCASSLGLAGGSSYNEQFFGPGTRLTVL.

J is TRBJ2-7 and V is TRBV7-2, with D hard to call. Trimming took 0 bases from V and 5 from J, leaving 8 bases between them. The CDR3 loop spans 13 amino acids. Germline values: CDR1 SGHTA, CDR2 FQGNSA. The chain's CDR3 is CASSLALTNEQYF. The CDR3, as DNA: TGTGCCAGCAGCTTAGCGTTAACTAACGAGCAGTACTTC.

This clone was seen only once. CDR3 loop: CASSTQDNEQFF. In nucleotides, the CDR3 is TGTGCCAGCTCAACCCAGGACAATGAGCAGTTCTTC. The chain couples TRBV18 to TRBJ2-1; no reliable D call. From germline, CDR1 is KGHSH and CDR2 LQKENI. The CDR3 length is 12 residues. V was cut by 5 bases and J by 5 bases, with 7 bases left in between.

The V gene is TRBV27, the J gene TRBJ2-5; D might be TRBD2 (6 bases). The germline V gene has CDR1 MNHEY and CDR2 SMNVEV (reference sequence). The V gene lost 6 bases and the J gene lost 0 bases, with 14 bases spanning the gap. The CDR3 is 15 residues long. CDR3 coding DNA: TGTGCCAGCAGAGGGGATGCGGGAAACCAAGAGACCCAGTACTTC. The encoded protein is CASRGDAGNQETQYF.